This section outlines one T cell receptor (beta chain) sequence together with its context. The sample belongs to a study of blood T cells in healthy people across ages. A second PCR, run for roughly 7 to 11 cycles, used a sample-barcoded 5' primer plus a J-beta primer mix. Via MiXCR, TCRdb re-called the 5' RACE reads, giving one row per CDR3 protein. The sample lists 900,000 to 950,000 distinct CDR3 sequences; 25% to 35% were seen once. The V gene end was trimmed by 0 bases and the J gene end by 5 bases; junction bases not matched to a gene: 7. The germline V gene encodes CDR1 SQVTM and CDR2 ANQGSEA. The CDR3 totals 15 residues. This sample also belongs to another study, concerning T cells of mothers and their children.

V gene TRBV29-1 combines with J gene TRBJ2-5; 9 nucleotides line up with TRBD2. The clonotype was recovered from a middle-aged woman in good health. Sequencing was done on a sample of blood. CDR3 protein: CSVEDRRGGAETQYF. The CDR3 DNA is TGCAGCGTTGAAGATCGCCGCGGGGGGGCGGAGACCCAGTACTTC.